These 16 T cell receptor beta chains came from one sample sequenced in a study of shared clonotypes between healthy human individuals. Generated by immunoSEQ multiplex PCR, the TCRdb table keeps only in-frame clones and is missing some. Of roughly 1.5 million clones detected, 98% appear once; the ten largest clones hold about 0.4%. Sequenced: naive CD4+ T cells sorted from blood. Subset here: CD45RA+ positively selected. The receptors were gathered from a man between 25 and 39 years old in good health.

V gene TRBV7-9 combines with J gene TRBJ1-3, with a possible D match to TRBD1 (6 bases). The CDR3 consists of 15 residues. The germline V and J ends were trimmed by 5 bases and 2 bases, with 13 bases remaining between them. CDR1 is SEHNR, CDR2 FQNEAQ, per germline (reference sequence). CDR3 protein: CASSGKAGAGNTIYF. CDR3 coding DNA: TGTGCCAGCAGCGGAAAGGCAGGGGCTGGAAACACCATATATTTT.

This chain uses TRBV7-2 with TRBJ2-2, with D possibly matching TRBD2 (5 bases). This CDR3 comprises 15 residues. V lost 6 bases and J lost 0, with 11 bases in between. In germline, CDR1 is SGHTA, CDR2 FQGNSA. The CDR3 is CASRKAETNTGELFF. DNA of the CDR3: TGTGCCAGCAGAAAAGCGGAAACGAACACCGGGGAGCTGTTTTTT.

The CDR3 nucleotides read TGTGCCAGCAGCTTAGGGATGAAAGAGACCCAGTACTTC. It yields the protein CASSLGMKETQYF. The chain has TRBV7-8 and TRBJ2-5; D remains ambiguous. CDR3 size: 13 residues. Trimming pared 1 base from V and 3 bases from J, leaving 6 bases between. CDR1 is SGHVS and CDR2 is FQNEAQ in the germline V gene.

J is TRBJ2-3 and V is TRBV27, with D tentatively TRBD1 (5 bases). CDR3 length: 15 amino acids. Germline V gene data show CDR1 as MNHEY and CDR2 as SMNVEV (reference sequence). Between the trimmed V and J ends, which lost 7 bases and 1 base, there was a span of 15 bases. CDR3 sequence reads: CASKGTTAGTDTQYF. The CDR3, as DNA: TGTGCCAGCAAGGGTACGACAGCAGGCACAGATACGCAGTATTTT.

The chain has TRBV28 and TRBJ1-2; 10 bases are a match to TRBD1. This CDR3 region has 14 residues. Germline-derived CDR1 and CDR2 are MDHEN and SYDVKM. With 6 bases clipped from V and 6 bases from J, the junction kept 7 bases outside the gene matches. CDR3 protein: CASSLTGGYDGYTF. The CDR3 region has the DNA TGTGCCAGCAGCCTGACAGGGGGCTACGATGGCTACACCTTC.

The chain is built from TRBV19 and TRBJ2-7; no firm D call. CDR1 and CDR2 from the germline V gene are LNHDA and SQIVND (reference sequence). The CDR3 totals 13 residues. V was clipped by 3 bases and J by 5 bases, with 11 bases between them. CDR3 sequence: CASSINSPDEQYF. In DNA form, the CDR3 reads TGTGCCAGTAGTATCAACTCCCCTGACGAGCAGTACTTC.

The rearrangement joins TRBV18 to TRBJ2-3; tentatively, D is TRBD2 (6 bases). Trimming removed 0 bases at V and 1 base at J, with 11 bases between. The CDR3 is 16 residues long. Germline assignment: CDR1 KGHSH and CDR2 LQKENI. The CDR3 bases are TGTGCCAGCTCACCACCGGTTAGCGGAGGCACAGATACGCAGTATTTT. The encoded protein is CASSPPVSGGTDTQYF.

A note on this clone: Additional DNA sequences in this sample encode the identical CDR3. The gene calls are TRBV5-1 and TRBJ2-1, with D unresolved. Trimming stripped 2 bases from V and 0 bases from J, with 6 bases between. CDR3 length: 14 amino acids. CDR1 and CDR2 from the germline V gene are SGHRS and YFSETQ. The DNA for the CDR3 is TGCGCCAGCAGCTTACTGGGCTCCTACAATGAGCAGTTCTTC. As protein: CASSLLGSYNEQFF.

The chain has TRBV5-5 and TRBJ1-5; unclear D gene. Germline V lookup: CDR1 SGHKS, CDR2 YYEKEE (reference sequence). Trimming removed 0 bases from V and 0 bases from J, with 7 bases in between. This CDR3 region has 15 residues. The CDR3, as DNA: TGTGCCAGCAGCTTGGGTGACATTAGCAATCAGCCCCAGCATTTT. This translates into CASSLGDISNQPQHF.

Comment on this clone: Other nucleotide sequences in the sample specify the same CDR3. J is TRBJ2-3 and V is TRBV29-1; D is unresolved. Deletions cut 4 bases from V and 0 bases from J, with 5 bases between. The CDR3 loop spans 12 amino acids. CDR1 and CDR2 from the germline V gene are SQVTM and ANQGSEA. CDR3 loop: CSVGPSTDTQYF. The DNA of the CDR3 is TGCAGCGTTGGGCCTAGCACAGATACGCAGTATTTT.

The chain joins TRBV18 to TRBJ2-1; 11 nucleotides match TRBD2. Germline CDR1 reads KGHSH; CDR2 reads LQKENI. The CDR3 loop spans 15 amino acids. V dropped 2 bases and J dropped 12; count of bases not matched to a gene: 9. In DNA form, the CDR3 reads TGTGCCAGCTCACCAGAGACTAGCGGGATAGTGGTGCAGTTCTTC. Encoded protein: CASSPETSGIVVQFF.

The chain joins TRBV11-3 to TRBJ2-3; D possibly uses TRBD1 or TRBD2 (5 bases each). The CDR3 is made up of 15 amino acids. Deletions cut 3 bases from V and 4 bases from J, with 14 bases between. In germline, CDR1 is SGHNT, CDR2 YENEEA. The CDR3 spells CASSFGAGPADTQYF. DNA of the CDR3: TGTGCCAGCAGCTTTGGGGCGGGTCCGGCAGATACGCAGTATTTT.

This chain links TRBV2 with TRBJ1-2; maybe TRBD1 (5 bases). From germline, CDR1 is SNHLY and CDR2 FYNNEI. The CDR3 contains 13 residues. V dropped 4 bases and J dropped 4 bases, with 10 bases sitting between them. This chain's CDR3 is CASSVDIGYGYTF. CDR3 DNA: TGTGCCAGCAGTGTGGACATAGGCTATGGCTACACCTTC.

This chain links TRBV7-2 with TRBJ1-2, with 12 bases lining up with TRBD1. Germline CDR1 and CDR2: SGHTA and FQGNSA. V was clipped by 6 bases and J by 5 bases; unmatched bases: 10. The CDR3 is made up of 16 amino acids. CDR3 residues: CASREGTGGAPYGYTF. CDR3 in DNA: TGTGCCAGCAGAGAAGGGACAGGGGGCGCTCCTTATGGCTACACCTTC.

V and J are TRBV18 and TRBJ1-3; D is perhaps TRBD1 (5 bases). Trimming removed 3 bases from V and 0 bases from J, with 12 bases in between. Germline V gene lookup returns CDR1 KGHSH and CDR2 LQKENI. The CDR3 contains 16 residues. DNA of the CDR3: TGTGCCAGCTCACCGGTCGGGGCCTACTCTGGAAACACCATATATTTT. This sequence encodes CASSPVGAYSGNTIYF.

The gene calls are TRBV10-2 and TRBJ2-2, with 12 bases identical to TRBD2. Germline V lookup: CDR1 WSHSY, CDR2 SAAADI. The V segment lost 8 bases and the J segment 5 bases; nucleotides outside the gene matches: 18. The CDR3 extends over 19 amino acids. The CDR3 DNA reads TGCGCCAGCTCTCTGATCTTCGGGCTAGCGGGAGGGCAAACCGGGGAGCTGTTTTTT. This translates into CASSLIFGLAGGQTGELFF.